Listed below are T cell receptor beta chains from one sample, sequenced in a study of cytomegalovirus exposure and HLA in healthy donors. Sequencing used immunoSEQ multiplex PCR; TCRdb keeps in-frame clones, though not all of them. This table has almost 200,000 clones, roughly 77% appearing once. Input material: PBMCs. These receptors were obtained from a male donor in good health and CMV-seropositive. Both conserved end residues are part of each CDR3. Fields, in order: V gene, J gene, D gene, clone size, CDR3 DNA, CDR3 protein. A D gene is named only where the DNA matches it firmly. Clone size appears in some rows only: once, few, many, or a class for an expanded clone.

>TRBV13|TRBJ2-1|NA|NA
TGTGCCAGCAGCTTAGGTCTGGGTACGCAGGCCAATGAGCAGTTCTTC
CASSLGLGTQANEQFF
>TRBV2|TRBJ2-7|NA|NA
TGTGCCAGCAGTGAAGGGGGTGGGGCTCTATACGAGCAGTACTTC
CASSEGGGALYEQYF
>TRBV7-9|TRBJ2-1|NA|NA
TGTGCCAGCAGCTTAGGAGAGTACTCCATTGAGCAGTTCTTC
CASSLGEYSIEQFF
>TRBV19|TRBJ1-1|NA|NA
TGTGCCAGTAGTATGTACAAGGGAGACACCTACACTGAAGCTTTCTTT
CASSMYKGDTYTEAFF
>TRBV19|TRBJ2-7|NA|NA
TGTGCCAGTAGTATGGAATCACCGGGAAACTACGAGCAGTACTTC
CASSMESPGNYEQYF
>TRBV5-6|TRBJ2-3|NA|NA
TGTGCCAGCAGCCCCCTTTCTACAGATACGCAGTATTTT
CASSPLSTDTQYF
>TRBV4-1|TRBJ1-5|NA|NA
TGCGCCAGCAGCCAGTTCCAGGGAAGCAATCAGCCCCAGCATTTT
CASSQFQGSNQPQHF
>TRBV7-2|TRBJ2-3|TRBD2|few
TGTGCCAGCAGCTTAGGAGGGACTAGCGACTTAGGGGATACGCAGTATTTT
CASSLGGTSDLGDTQYF
>TRBV7-9|TRBJ2-7|NA|NA
TGTTCCAGCAGCCTTGCAGGCGAGCAGTACTTC
CSSSLAGEQYF
>TRBV29-1|TRBJ1-2|NA|NA
TGCAGCGTCCAGGGGAGGGGGTATGGCTACACCTTC
CSVQGRGYGYTF
>TRBV7-2|TRBJ1-5|NA|NA
TGTGCCAGCGCCCTCTCGGGGGGACTCAATCAGCCCCAGCATTTT
CASALSGGLNQPQHF
>TRBV14|TRBJ2-7|NA|NA
TGTGCCAGCAGCCGACAGGACTACGAGCAGTACTTC
CASSRQDYEQYF
>TRBV13|TRBJ2-3|NA|NA
TGTGCCAGCACCCCATGGGGGGGGGCACCAGATACGCAGTATTTT
CASTPWGGAPDTQYF
>TRBV18|TRBJ1-5|TRBD1|NA
TGTGCCAGCTCAAGCACCGGGACAGGGGGTGGACAGCCCCAGCATTTT
CASSSTGTGGGQPQHF